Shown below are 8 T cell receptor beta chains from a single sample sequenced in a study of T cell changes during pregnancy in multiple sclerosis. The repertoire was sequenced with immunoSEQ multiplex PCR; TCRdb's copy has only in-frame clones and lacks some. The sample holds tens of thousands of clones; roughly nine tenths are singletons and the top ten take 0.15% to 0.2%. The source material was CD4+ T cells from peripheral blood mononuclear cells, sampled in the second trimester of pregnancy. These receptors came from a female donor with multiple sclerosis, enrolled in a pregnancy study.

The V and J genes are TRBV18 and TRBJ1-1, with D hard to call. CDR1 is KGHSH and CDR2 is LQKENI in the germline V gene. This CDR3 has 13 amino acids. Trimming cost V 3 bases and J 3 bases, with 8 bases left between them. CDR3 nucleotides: TGTGCCAGCTCACCCTTAGGAGACACTGAAGCTTTCTTT. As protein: CASSPLGDTEAFF. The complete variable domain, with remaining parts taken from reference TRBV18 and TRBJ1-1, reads NAGVMQNPRHLVRRRGQEARLRCSPMKGHSHVYWYRQLPEEGLKFMVYLQKENIIDESGMPKERFSAEFPKEGPSILRIQQVVRGDSAAYFCASSPLGDTEAFFGQGTRLTVV.

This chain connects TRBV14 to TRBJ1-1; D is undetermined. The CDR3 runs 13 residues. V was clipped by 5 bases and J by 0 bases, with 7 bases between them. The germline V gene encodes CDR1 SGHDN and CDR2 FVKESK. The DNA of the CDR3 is TGTGCCAGCAGCGCCAGTTTGAACACTGAAGCTTTCTTT. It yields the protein CASSASLNTEAFF.

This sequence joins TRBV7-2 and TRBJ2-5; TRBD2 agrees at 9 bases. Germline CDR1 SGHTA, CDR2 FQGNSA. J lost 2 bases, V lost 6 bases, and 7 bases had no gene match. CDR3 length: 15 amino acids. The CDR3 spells CASSPRSGGQETQYF. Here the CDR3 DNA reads TGTGCCAGCAGTCCAAGGAGCGGGGGGCAAGAGACCCAGTACTTC.

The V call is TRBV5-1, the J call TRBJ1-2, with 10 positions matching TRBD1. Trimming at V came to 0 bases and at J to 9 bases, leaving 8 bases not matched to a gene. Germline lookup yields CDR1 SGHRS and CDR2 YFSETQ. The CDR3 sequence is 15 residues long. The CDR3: CASSLDRTGGGSYTF. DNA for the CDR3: TGCGCCAGCAGCTTGGACCGGACAGGGGGTGGTAGCTACACCTTC.

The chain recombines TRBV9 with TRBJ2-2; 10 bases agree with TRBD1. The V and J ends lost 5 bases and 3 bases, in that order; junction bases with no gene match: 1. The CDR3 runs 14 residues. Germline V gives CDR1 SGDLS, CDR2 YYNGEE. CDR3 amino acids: CASSGTGDTGELFF. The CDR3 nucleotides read TGTGCCAGCAGTGGGACAGGGGACACCGGGGAGCTGTTTTTT. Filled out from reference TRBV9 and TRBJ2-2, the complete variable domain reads DSGVTQTPKHLITATGQRVTLRCSPRSGDLSVYWYQQSLDQGLQFLIQYYNGEERAKGNILERFSAQQFPDLHSELNLSSLELGDSALYFCASSGTGDTGELFFGEGSRLTVL.

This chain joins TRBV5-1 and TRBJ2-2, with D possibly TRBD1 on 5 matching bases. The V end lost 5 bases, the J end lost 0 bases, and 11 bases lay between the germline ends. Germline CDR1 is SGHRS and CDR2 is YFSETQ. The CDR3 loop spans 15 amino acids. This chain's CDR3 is CASRGPTANTGELFF. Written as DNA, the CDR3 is TGCGCCAGCAGGGGTCCGACAGCGAACACCGGGGAGCTGTTTTTT.

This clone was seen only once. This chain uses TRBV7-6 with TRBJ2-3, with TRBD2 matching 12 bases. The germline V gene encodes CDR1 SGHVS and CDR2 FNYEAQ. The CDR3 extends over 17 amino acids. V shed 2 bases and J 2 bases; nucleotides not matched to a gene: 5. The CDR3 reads CASSLTRTSGVTDTQYF. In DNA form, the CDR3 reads TGTGCCAGCAGCTTAACCCGGACTAGCGGGGTCACAGATACGCAGTATTTT.

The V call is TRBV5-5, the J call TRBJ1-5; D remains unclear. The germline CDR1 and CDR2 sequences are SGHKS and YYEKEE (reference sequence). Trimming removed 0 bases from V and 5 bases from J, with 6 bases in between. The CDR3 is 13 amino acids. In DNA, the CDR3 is TGTGCCAGCAGCTTGGCGGTAGATCAGCCCCAGCATTTT. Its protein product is CASSLAVDQPQHF.